This T cell receptor beta chain was sequenced during a study of neurological immune-mediated disorders. General study findings and limits: TCR clonal expansion peaked in HTLV-1-associated myelopathy patients and was lowest in multiple sclerosis patients.

Trimming cost V 5 bases and J 4 bases; bases outside gene matches: 7. CDR1 is SGHAT and CDR2 is FQNNGV in the germline V gene. The CDR3 length is 15 residues. In this sample, this clonotype turned up a few times. Its antigen is undetermined. A single record per CDR3 protein comes from TCRdb applying MiXCR to the 5' RACE reads. The sample holds some 57,000 distinct CDR3 sequences, about 3.7% seen once. The J gene is TRBJ2-5, the V gene TRBV11-2; 10 nucleotides agree with TRBD2. This clonotype originated in a man in his fifties or sixties with multiple sclerosis. Sample: PBMCs. For the CDR3, the DNA is TGTGCCAGCAGCCTCGGGACTAGCGACTTAGAGACCCAGTACTTC. This encodes CASSLGTSDLETQYF.